Below, one T cell receptor beta chain is given with its context. Its antigen is as yet unknown. Method: immunoSEQ multiplex PCR; TCRdb's copy keeps in-frame clones and lacks some. The table shows about 85,000 clones, with approximately 88% occurring only once. This sample was included in a study of T cell responses to AZD1222 COVID-19 vaccine. Background on the study: Researchers grouped second doses given at about 4 or about 12 weeks into one pool. Study results and limitations: Breadth and depth of Spike-specific TCRs rose after two AZD1222 doses. AZD1222 recipients seropositive at baseline numbered only 6 or 7. Clonal diversity was possibly underestimated; the donors were predominantly white British and more often female.

This CDR3 region has 12 residues. Germline V gene data show CDR1 as SGHKS and CDR2 as YYEKEE (reference sequence). V lost 2 bases to trimming and J lost 10 bases, with 12 bases between them. Specimen: peripheral blood, collected on day 0 of AZD1222 vaccination. The sequence was obtained from an adult in good health. The V gene is TRBV5-5, the J gene TRBJ1-1; D may be TRBD1 (5 bases). The CDR3 DNA reads TGTGCCAGCAGCTTAGTAAGGGGTAGAGCTTTCTTT. Encoded protein: CASSLVRGRAFF.